The 23 T cell receptor beta chains in this list originate from one sample, sequenced in a study of regulatory T cells in long-lasting Graves disease. Documented time point: persistent/refractory GD, antithyroid drugs over 5 years with positive TRAb. Construction of the TCR library relied on RNA isolated from PBMCs. Researchers made TCR beta libraries by using iRepertoire HTBI primers and running Arm-PCR on CDR3 regions. TCRdb passed the multiplex PCR reads through MiXCR, listing each CDR3 protein once. Seen here are some 420,000 distinct CDR3 sequences, around a fifth observed once, and the top ten hold less than 15%. Sequenced material: peripheral blood mononuclear cells (PBMCs), taken when the disease was refractory, from a patient treated with antithyroid drugs. The receptors shown here come from a female donor with Graves disease.

At least ten counts were recorded for this clonotype. V and J are TRBV3-1 and TRBJ1-6; D unresolved. V was clipped by 1 base and J by 8 bases, with 9 bases between them. This CDR3 contains 14 residues. Germline-derived CDR1 and CDR2 are LGHDT and YNNKEL (reference sequence). Here the CDR3 DNA reads TGTGCCAGCAGCCAAGCGCAAAGTGATTCACCCCTCCACTTT. It translates to CASSQAQSDSPLHF.

The chain joins TRBV6-1 to TRBJ2-2; D is unresolved. From germline, CDR1 is MNHNS and CDR2 SASEGT. V dropped 7 bases and J dropped 5 bases, with 14 bases sitting between them. CDR3 size: 14 residues. The CDR3 region is CASNWATGTGELFF. CDR3 in DNA: TGTGCCAGCAATTGGGCCACCGGTACCGGGGAGCTGTTTTTT.

This clonotype was counted ten times or more. The chain couples TRBV2 to TRBJ1-2; D ambiguous. Trimming took off 10 bases at V and 3 bases at J, with 15 bases between the two ends. The CDR3 is 13 amino acids. Germline lookup yields CDR1 SNHLY and CDR2 FYNNEI. The CDR3 sequence is CATHPTDHYGYTF. The DNA of the CDR3 is TGTGCCACCCACCCGACGGACCACTATGGCTACACCTTC.

This chain uses TRBV5-6 with TRBJ1-2; D perhaps matches TRBD1 (5 bases). Trimming removed 2 bases at V and 4 bases at J, with 9 bases between. CDR1 is SGHDT, CDR2 YYEEEE, per germline. The CDR3 consists of 13 residues. The CDR3 region has the DNA TGTGCCAGCAGCTTCGGGACGGGCTATGGCTACACCTTC. Protein sequence: CASSFGTGYGYTF.

V usage is TRBV30 and J usage is TRBJ2-7; weak D call: TRBD1 (6 bases). CDR1 and CDR2 (germline): GTSNPN, SVGIG (reference sequence). V was cut by 3 bases and J by 7 bases, with 16 bases left in between. This CDR3 has 13 amino acids. In DNA form, the CDR3 reads TGTGCCTGGAGCAGGGGCCCCAGAAGGGAGCAGTACTTC. It translates to CAWSRGPRREQYF.

Ten or more counts support this clonotype. This chain joins TRBV12-3 or TRBV12-4 and TRBJ1-4; 11 bases match TRBD1. Trimming cost V 3 bases and J 12 bases; bases outside gene matches: 15. The CDR3 is made up of 17 amino acids. The CDR3 here is CASSFGWVDRGLGELFF. For the CDR3, the DNA is TGTGCCAGCAGTTTTGGGTGGGTGGACAGGGGGCTTGGCGAACTGTTTTTT.

J is TRBJ1-6 and V is TRBV20-1; the match to TRBD1 covers 8 bases. In germline, CDR1 is DFQATT, CDR2 SNEGSKA (reference sequence). There are 15 residues in the CDR3. Unmatched junction bases numbered 5, after V lost 5 bases and J lost 2 bases. The CDR3 spells CSAGPTGAYNSPLHF. The CDR3, as DNA: TGCAGTGCTGGCCCGACAGGGGCCTATAATTCACCCCTCCACTTT.

There are a few counts of this clonotype. This sequence joins TRBV11-2 and TRBJ2-1, with 13 bases matching TRBD2. V trimming: 4 bases; J trimming: 12 bases; junction bases outside the gene matches: 9. Germline V gene sequence: CDR1 SGHAT, CDR2 FQNNGV. The CDR3 covers 15 residues. The CDR3 is CASSSGTSGVYPQFF. The CDR3 coding sequence is TGTGCCAGCAGCTCAGGGACTAGCGGGGTTTACCCGCAGTTCTTC.

This chain joins TRBV18 and TRBJ2-3; 7 nucleotides align to TRBD2. Germline-derived CDR1 and CDR2 are KGHSH and LQKENI. The CDR3 sequence is 15 residues long. Losses at the gene ends were 2 bases for V and 6 bases for J; bases not matched to a gene: 8. As DNA, the CDR3 is TGTGCCAGCTCACCAAGTCTAGCGGCCGGGGATACGCAGTATTTT. Translated: CASSPSLAAGDTQYF.

This rearrangement joins TRBV12-3 or TRBV12-4 to TRBJ2-5; D possibly matches TRBD1 or TRBD2 (6 bases each). This CDR3 contains 15 residues. The V end lost 5 bases, the J end lost 5 bases, and 18 bases lay between the germline ends. The CDR3 nucleotides read TGTGCCAGCAGTGCGGGGTGGGACATAAAGGAGACCCAGTACTTC. Its protein is CASSAGWDIKETQYF.

Ten or more counts support this clonotype. This sequence joins TRBV2 and TRBJ2-4; D is tentatively TRBD1 or TRBD2 (5 bases each). With 8 bases removed from V and 0 bases from J, the gap between germline ends came to 14 bases. CDR1 and CDR2 from the germline V gene are SNHLY and FYNNEI. This CDR3 has 15 amino acids. The CDR3 DNA reads as TGTGCCAGCCGGGACCGAATGTTAGCCAAAAACATTCAGTACTTC. This encodes CASRDRMLAKNIQYF. The full variable domain, with the rest looked up from reference TRBV2 and TRBJ2-4, is EPEVTQTPSHQVTQMGQEVILRCVPISNHLYFYWYRQILGQKVEFLVSFYNNEISEKSEIFDDQFSVERPDGSNFTLKIRSTKLEDSAMYFCASRDRMLAKNIQYFGAGTRLSVL.

The rearrangement links TRBV13 to TRBJ2-1; 7 bases align to TRBD2. Looked up from germline, CDR1 is PRHDT and CDR2 is FYEKMQ (reference sequence). With V trimmed by 2 bases and J by 0 bases, 10 bases remained unmatched. The CDR3 spans 18 residues. CDR3: CASSLFETGLSSYNEQFF. CDR3 nucleotides: TGTGCCAGCAGCTTATTCGAAACGGGACTAAGCTCCTACAATGAGCAGTTCTTC. The whole variable domain, filled in from reference TRBV13 and TRBJ2-1, reads AAGVIQSPRHLIKEKRETATLKCYPIPRHDTVYWYQQGPGQDPQFLISFYEKMQSDKGSIPDRFSAQQFSDYHSELNMSSLELGDSALYFCASSLFETGLSSYNEQFFGPGTRLTVL.

V gene TRBV7-2 combines with J gene TRBJ2-1; D gene uncertain. The germline gives CDR1 SGHTA, CDR2 FQGNSA. The V and J ends lost 0 bases and 9 bases respectively, with 6 bases between them. This CDR3 has 12 residues. CDR3 DNA sequence: TGTGCCAGCAGCTTAGCTCGGGCTGAGCAGTTCTTC. Translating gives CASSLARAEQFF. Full variable domain (remainder filled in from reference TRBV7-2 and TRBJ2-1): GAGVSQSPSNKVTEKGKDVELRCDPISGHTALYWYRQSLGQGLEFLIYFQGNSAPDKSGLPSDRFSAERTGGSVSTLTIQRTQQEDSAVYLCASSLARAEQFFGPGTRLTVL.

This clonotype was detected many times. The V and J genes are TRBV5-1 and TRBJ1-1; D unresolved. Trimming removed 4 bases from V and 3 bases from J, with 13 bases in between. In germline, CDR1 is SGHRS, CDR2 YFSETQ. CDR3 length: 14 residues. The CDR3 here is CASSGRFGDTEAFF. Here the CDR3 DNA reads TGCGCCAGCAGCGGCCGGTTTGGTGACACTGAAGCTTTCTTT.

This chain uses TRBV6-2 or TRBV6-3 with TRBJ2-7, with 8 bases aligning to TRBD2. Germline lookup yields CDR1 MNHEY and CDR2 SVGEGT. V lost 7 bases, J lost 5 bases, and 10 bases stayed unmatched. This CDR3 has 14 residues. The CDR3 DNA follows: TGTGCCAGCAAGTTTGGACTAGCTTCTGACGAGCAGTACTTC. Translated: CASKFGLASDEQYF.

This clonotype came up many times. J is TRBJ2-4 and V is TRBV12-3 or TRBV12-4; D gene ambiguous. With 7 bases removed from V and 0 bases from J, the gap between germline ends came to 16 bases. CDR3 length: 16 residues. CDR3 sequence (DNA): TGTGCCAGCACCCCCGACTTGGGGAAAGCCAAAAACATTCAGTACTTC. Translating gives CASTPDLGKAKNIQYF.

This chain uses TRBV7-9 with TRBJ2-7, with D possibly matching TRBD1 (5 bases). CDR3 length: 16 residues. Germline assignment: CDR1 SEHNR and CDR2 FQNEAQ (reference sequence). With 3 bases removed from V and 1 base from J, the gap between germline ends came to 16 bases. CDR3 in amino acids: CASSLVRVGPSYEQYF. The CDR3 coding sequence is TGTGCCAGCAGCTTGGTAAGAGTGGGGCCTTCCTACGAGCAGTACTTC.

This clonotype has just a few counts. This chain joins TRBV3-1 and TRBJ2-7, with D unresolved. This CDR3 comprises 17 residues. Trimming removed 3 bases from V and 6 bases from J, with 24 bases in between. Germline V gene data show CDR1 as LGHDT and CDR2 as YNNKEL (reference sequence). DNA of the CDR3: TGTGCCAGCAGCCAGGCCCCCGGATCAGTACATCTGCCCGAGCAGTACTTC. Residues: CASSQAPGSVHLPEQYF.

The gene calls are TRBV27 and TRBJ1-5; D is unclear. This CDR3 is 13 amino acids long. Germline lookup yields CDR1 MNHEY and CDR2 SMNVEV (reference sequence). V lost 2 bases and J 7 bases, leaving 9 bases between the germline ends. Written as DNA, the CDR3 is TGTGCCAGCAGTTTAACCAATACCCAGCCCCAGCATTTT. Its translation is CASSLTNTQPQHF.

With regard to this clonotype: This may stem from a read error, because a much larger clone lies one nucleotide away. The chain employs TRBV7-2 and TRBJ2-2; D is possibly TRBD1 (6 bases). Germline V gene lookup returns CDR1 SGHTA and CDR2 FQGNSA. Trimming pared 6 bases from V and 3 bases from J, leaving 14 bases between. This CDR3 contains 15 residues. DNA for the CDR3: TGTGCCAGCAGGTTTAGAGGGGGAGACACCGGGGAGCTGTTTTTT. It codes for CASRFRGGDTGELFF.

This clonotype has just a few counts. CDR3 in amino acids: CASSLTGGPNTEAFF. Here the CDR3 DNA reads TGTGCCAGCAGCCTCACCGGGGGACCGAACACTGAAGCTTTCTTT. V and J are TRBV9 and TRBJ1-1; TRBD1 might be the D (5 bases). CDR1 and CDR2 from the germline V gene are SGDLS and YYNGEE. V shed 4 bases and J shed 1 base, with 14 bases lying between them. This CDR3 is 15 amino acids long.

This clonotype was found many times. The rearrangement uses TRBV2 and TRBJ2-5; D tentatively fits TRBD1 or TRBD2 (5 bases each). Trimming stripped 0 bases from V and 4 bases from J, with 9 bases between. This CDR3 contains 14 residues. Germline V lookup: CDR1 SNHLY, CDR2 FYNNEI. The CDR3 DNA sequence: TGTGCCAGCAGTGAAGCGCTTGGGACAGAGACCCAGTACTTC. Translating gives CASSEALGTETQYF.

Of note for this clonotype: This may come from a read error, since a much larger clone is one base off. CDR3: CASRYKWSGAQETQYF. CDR3 DNA: TGTGCCAGCAGATATAAGTGGAGCGGAGCCCAAGAGACCCAGTACTTC. The genes are TRBV12-3 or TRBV12-4 and TRBJ2-5; D possibly corresponds to TRBD2 (5 bases). Deletions cut 6 bases from V and 1 base from J, with 18 bases between. The length of the CDR3 is 16 residues.